The rows below give T cell receptor beta chains drawn from one sample of a study of PD-L1 blockade in urothelial cancer. TCRdb's copy holds only in-frame clones and misses some; the assay was immunoSEQ multiplex PCR. The sample yields 100,000 or so clones, 90% to 95% seen once. Sequenced here: PBMCs, sampled around atezolizumab (anti-PD-L1) treatment. The receptor source for this set is a woman aged 80 or over with urothelial cancer. CDR3s include the opening cysteine and the closing phenylalanine or tryptophan. D genes are given only for firm matches. Size is omitted from some rows. Given values are once, few, many or a class for expanded clones.

j_call,clone_size,d_call,v_call,cdr3_nt,cdr3_aa
TRBJ2-7,NA,TRBD1,TRBV7-2,TGTGCCAGCAGCCCCGACAGGGGAGAACCCTACGAGCAGTACTTC,CASSPDRGEPYEQYF
TRBJ2-6,NA,NA,TRBV7-6,TGTGCCAGCAGCTCAGTTATCTCTGGGGCCAACGTCCTGACTTTC,CASSSVISGANVLTF
TRBJ2-1,NA,NA,TRBV11-2,TGTGCCAGCTCCGGACAGAGCTCCTACAATGAGCAGTTCTTC,CASSGQSSYNEQFF
TRBJ2-2,NA,TRBD2,TRBV7-3,TGTGCCAGCAGCCCACTAGCGGGAGGATTCACCGGGGAGCTGTTTTTT,CASSPLAGGFTGELFF
TRBJ2-3,few,TRBD2,TRBV2,TGTGCCAGCAATGCGGGACTAGCGGGAGGTACGGATACGCAGTATTTT,CASNAGLAGGTDTQYF
TRBJ2-5,NA,TRBD2,TRBV29-1,TGCAGCGCCCGGGGGACTAGCGGACCATCGGGGGAGACCCAGTACTTC,CSARGTSGPSGETQYF
TRBJ2-5,NA,NA,TRBV7-7,TGTGCCAGCAGCGCGACAGGTCTGGGAGAGACCCAGTACTTC,CASSATGLGETQYF
TRBJ2-5,once,TRBD1,TRBV27,TGTGCCAGCAGTTGGGGGACAGGGGGCCAAGAGACCCAGTACTTC,CASSWGTGGQETQYF
TRBJ2-1,NA,NA,TRBV27,TGTGCCAGCAGTTTATTTAGCAAGAGCTCCTACAATGAGCAGTTCTTC,CASSLFSKSSYNEQFF
TRBJ2-3,NA,TRBD1,TRBV28,TGTGCCAGCAGTCCCCAGGGACAGGGGCCAGATACGCAGTATTTT,CASSPQGQGPDTQYF
TRBJ2-6,NA,NA,TRBV19,TGTGCCAGTAGAGGCGGGGTCCCTGGGGCCAACGTCCTGACTTTC,CASRGGVPGANVLTF
TRBJ1-5,NA,NA,TRBV2,TGTGCCAGCAGTACAGGGCTCAATCAGCCCCAGCATTTT,CASSTGLNQPQHF
TRBJ1-5,NA,NA,TRBV6-1,TGTGCCAGCAGGACAGATACCAGCAATCAGCCCCAGCATTTT,CASRTDTSNQPQHF
TRBJ1-5,NA,NA,TRBV27,TGTGCCAGCAGTTTTACTTCGTCCGGAGTGAAGGTGGGTCAGCCCCAGCATTTT,CASSFTSSGVKVGQPQHF
TRBJ2-1,NA,TRBD2,TRBV5-4,TGTGCCAGCAGCCCCCAGGGGCTAGCGGGGTACAATGAGCAGTTCTTC,CASSPQGLAGYNEQFF
TRBJ2-7,NA,NA,TRBV19,TGTGCCAGTAGTATAGGGAACAGAGGGATGTACGAGCAGTACTTC,CASSIGNRGMYEQYF
TRBJ2-7,NA,TRBD2,TRBV5-4,TGTGCCAGCAGCCCCGTCCAGGGGACTAGCTTACGGGAGCAGTACTTC,CASSPVQGTSLREQYF